This T cell receptor beta chain was captured in a study of blood T cell repertoires in COVID-19. TCRdb's table, derived via immunoSEQ multiplex PCR, lists solely in-frame clones and lacks some. The sample records about 220,000 clones, approximately 77% being singletons. Germline V lookup: CDR1 WSHSY, CDR2 SAAADI. The CDR3 has 13 residues. The V gene lost 6 bases and the J gene lost 5 bases, with 10 bases spanning the gap. The receptor comes from a woman aged 80 or over with acute or convalescent COVID-19. Sample: peripheral blood. The chain recombines TRBV10-2 with TRBJ2-2; D not resolved. In nucleotides, the CDR3 is TGCGCCAGCAGGGGCCTTGGGACCGGGGAGCTGTTTTTT. Translated, it gives CASRGLGTGELFF.